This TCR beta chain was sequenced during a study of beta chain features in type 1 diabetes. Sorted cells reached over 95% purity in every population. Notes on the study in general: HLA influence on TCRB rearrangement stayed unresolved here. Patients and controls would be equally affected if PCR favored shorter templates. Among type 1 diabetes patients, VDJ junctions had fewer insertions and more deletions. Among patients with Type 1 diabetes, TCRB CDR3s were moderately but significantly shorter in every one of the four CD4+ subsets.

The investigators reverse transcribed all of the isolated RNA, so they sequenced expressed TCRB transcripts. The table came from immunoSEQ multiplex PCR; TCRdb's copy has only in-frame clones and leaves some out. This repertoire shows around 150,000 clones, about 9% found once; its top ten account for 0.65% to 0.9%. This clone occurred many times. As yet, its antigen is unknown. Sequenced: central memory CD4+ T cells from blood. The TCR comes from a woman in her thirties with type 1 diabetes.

The CDR3 loop is CASSEGALQPQHF. The CDR3 nucleotides are TGTGCCAGCTCAGAGGGGGCACTTCAGCCCCAGCATTTT. The chain uses TRBV7-9 and TRBJ1-5, with 7 bases matching TRBD1. The CDR3 runs to 13 residues. Germline-derived CDR1 and CDR2 are SEHNR and FQNEAQ (reference sequence). V gave up 8 bases and J gave up 6 bases; unmatched junction bases: 7.